The TCR beta chain described here comes from a study of response to subunit inactivated influenza vaccine. Germline assignment: CDR1 LNHDA and CDR2 SQIVND (reference sequence). The CDR3 runs 15 residues. The V gene lost 0 bases and the J gene lost 2 bases, with 8 bases spanning the gap. Regarding the study as a whole: It was suggested by the authors that few new T cells are recruited by each seasonal influenza vaccination.

TCRdb re-derived calls from the RT-PCR reads in MiXCR, one entry per CDR3 protein. The data hold about 300,000 distinct CDR3 sequences, with roughly 22% observed a single time. As concerns this clonotype: Its cognate antigen is unknown.

This sequence was found in a man in his fifties or sixties who received an inactivated influenza vaccine. The sequenced sample was PBMCs from blood, obtained about 20 months after vaccination. V and J are TRBV19 and TRBJ1-5; D not certain. In DNA form, the CDR3 reads TGTGCCAGTAGTATAGAGGGCGTAGGCAATCAGCCCCAGCATTTT. This translates into CASSIEGVGNQPQHF.